What follows are 21 T cell receptor beta chains derived from one specimen sequenced in a study of regulatory T cells in long-lasting Graves disease. For TCR beta, libraries came from iRepertoire HTBI primers and Arm-PCR of CDR3 regions. TCRdb redid the calling of the multiplex PCR reads with MiXCR, one entry per CDR3 protein. The sample includes approximately 360,000 distinct CDR3 sequences, roughly 20% of them seen just once. Time point defined: persistent/refractory GD, antithyroid drugs over 5 years with positive TRAb. The TCR library was made from RNA that had been extracted from PBMCs in TRIzol. Source: peripheral blood mononuclear cells (PBMCs), taken when the disease was refractory, from a patient treated with antithyroid drugs. These receptors came from a woman in her 40s with Graves disease.

The chain combines TRBV20-1 with TRBJ2-7, with D perhaps matching TRBD1 or TRBD2 (5 bases each). Trimming pared 6 bases from V and 3 bases from J, leaving 18 bases between. The CDR3 is 14 residues long. Germline V gene data show CDR1 as DFQATT and CDR2 as SNEGSKA (reference sequence). CDR3 sequence (DNA): TGCAGTGCCCAGGCCGGGGCCACAGTCTACGAGCAGTACTTC. As protein: CSAQAGATVYEQYF.

A word on this clonotype: This is likely an artifact of a read error, given a far larger clone one base away. The V call is TRBV27, the J call TRBJ1-1; maybe TRBD1 (5 bases). Per the germline V gene, CDR1 is MNHEY and CDR2 is SMNVEV (reference sequence). The CDR3 has 16 amino acids. In nucleotides, the CDR3 is TGTGTCAGCAGTTTATTCACGTTGGGGGAGAGCACTGAAGCTTTCTTT. Amino acid sequence: CVSSLFTLGESTEAFF.

This clonotype showed up many times. The chain uses TRBV12-3 or TRBV12-4 and TRBJ2-7; D may match TRBD1 or TRBD2 (5 bases each). V shed 0 bases and J shed 4 bases, with 13 bases lying between them. This CDR3 region has 15 residues. CDR3 nucleotide sequence: TGTGCCAGCAGTTTAGCATACGGGGCGAGATACGAGCAGTACTTC. Amino acids: CASSLAYGARYEQYF.

This clonotype was seen ten or more times. The genes are TRBV6-1 and TRBJ2-2; 8 positions agree with TRBD2. The J segment lost 0 bases and the V segment lost 6 bases, leaving 6 bases of the junction unmatched. Germline-derived CDR1 and CDR2 are MNHNS and SASEGT. The CDR3 sequence is 16 residues long. The DNA for the CDR3 is TGTGCCAGCAGCCTCCCGGGACTAGCGAACACCGGGGAGCTGTTTTTT. Its protein product is CASSLPGLANTGELFF.

This chain joins TRBV20-1 and TRBJ2-7, with 10 nucleotides matching TRBD1. V was clipped by 3 bases and J by 1 base; unmatched bases: 6. This CDR3 is built from 15 residues. Germline CDR1 and CDR2: DFQATT and SNEGSKA (reference sequence). This CDR3 reads CSARTPGQGSYEQYF. The DNA of the CDR3 is TGCAGTGCTAGGACCCCGGGACAGGGGTCCTACGAGCAGTACTTC.

J is TRBJ1-6 and V is TRBV6-5; D call uncertain. V lost 2 bases and J 7 bases, leaving 15 bases between the germline ends. This CDR3 is built from 16 residues. Germline V CDR1 and CDR2: MNHEY, SVGAGI. CDR3 nucleotides: TGTGCCAGCAGTTACAACCCGGACCCAGTAAATTCACCCCTCCACTTT. As protein: CASSYNPDPVNSPLHF.

This clonotype was counted many times. V and J are TRBV28 and TRBJ1-5, with a weak D call TRBD1 (5 bases). The germline V and J ends were trimmed by 2 bases and 3 bases, with 17 bases remaining between them. The CDR3 consists of 17 residues. Germline V gives CDR1 MDHEN, CDR2 SYDVKM. The chain's CDR3 is CASSLPPGGAFNQPQHF. The CDR3 nucleotides are TGTGCCAGCAGTTTACCCCCAGGTGGGGCGTTCAATCAGCCCCAGCATTTT.

The table lists this clonotype with a few counts. This chain uses TRBV7-9 with TRBJ2-2; no reliable D call. Trimming stripped 1 base from V and 2 bases from J, with 8 bases between. The CDR3 has 15 residues. Germline CDR1 reads SEHNR; CDR2 reads FQNEAQ (reference sequence). The CDR3 protein is CASSLDWGNTGELFF. CDR3 bases: TGTGCCAGCAGCTTAGACTGGGGTAACACCGGGGAGCTGTTTTTT.

At least ten counts were recorded for this clonotype. In nucleotides, the CDR3 is TGTGCCAGCAGTTTTGAGCGGGGGCTCGATTCCTACGAGCAGTACTTC. This sequence encodes CASSFERGLDSYEQYF. The chain is built from TRBV28 and TRBJ2-7; 8 nucleotides align to TRBD2. From germline, CDR1 is MDHEN and CDR2 SYDVKM. The length of the CDR3 is 16 residues. Trimming at V came to 3 bases and at J to 1 base, leaving 8 bases not matched to a gene.

Points on this clonotype: A far larger clone is a single base away, which makes a read error likely. The chain uses TRBV11-2 and TRBJ2-5, with no clear D. Germline loops: CDR1 SGHAT, CDR2 FQNNGV. CDR3 length: 14 residues. The CDR3 spells CASSLFDFGEAQYF. The CDR3 nucleotides read TGTGCCAGCAGTTTATTTGATTTCGGAGAGGCCCAGTACTTC. Full variable domain (rest looked up from reference TRBV11-2 and TRBJ2-5): EAGVAQSPRYKIIEKRQSVAFWCNPISGHATLYWYQQILGQGPKLLIQFQNNGVVDDSQLPKDRFSAERLKGVDSTLKIQPAKLEDSAVYLCASSLFDFGEAQYFGPGTRLLVL.

This clonotype came up a few times. J is TRBJ2-2 and V is TRBV6-2 or TRBV6-3, with 9 bases that match TRBD2. V was pared by 2 bases and J by 7 bases, with 8 bases of the junction left unmatched. The germline CDR1 and CDR2 sequences are MNHEY and SVGEGT. The CDR3 runs to 16 residues. The CDR3 loop reads CASSYPLAGVVGELFF. The CDR3 DNA reads TGTGCCAGCAGTTACCCTTTAGCGGGAGTGGTCGGGGAGCTGTTTTTT.

Note on this clonotype: A much larger clone differs from this one at a single base, so this may be a read error. The rearrangement joins TRBV20-1 to TRBJ1-1, with D perhaps TRBD1 (6 bases). Germline lookup yields CDR1 DFQATT and CDR2 SNEGSKA (reference sequence). The CDR3 extends over 13 amino acids. CDR3 sequence reads: CSAEQGLFTEASF. The CDR3 bases are TGCAGTGCAGAACAGGGTCTATTTACTGAAGCTTCCTTT.

Many counts were recorded for this clonotype. V is TRBV11-2 and J is TRBJ2-7; D not certain. V lost 5 bases to trimming and J lost 2 bases, with 7 bases between them. CDR3 size: 12 residues. Germline V gene data show CDR1 as SGHAT and CDR2 as FQNNGV. The CDR3 DNA sequence: TGTGCCAGCAGCCGCGATCCCTACGAGCAGTACTTC. Translation gives CASSRDPYEQYF.

This clonotype was found a few times. The rearrangement links TRBV5-6 to TRBJ1-4; 11 nucleotides align to TRBD1. Germline V gene sequence: CDR1 SGHDT, CDR2 YYEEEE. With V trimmed by 4 bases and J by 5 bases, 4 bases remained unmatched. This CDR3 comprises 15 residues. The CDR3 sequence: CASSTGTGGNEKLFF. The DNA of the CDR3 is TGTGCCAGCAGCACCGGGACAGGGGGAAATGAAAAACTGTTTTTT.

The rearrangement joins TRBV7-3 to TRBJ2-2; 11 bases map to TRBD2. The germline CDR1 and CDR2 sequences are SGHTA and FQGTGA. V lost 1 base and J lost 6; bases outside the gene matches: 1. The CDR3 extends over 15 amino acids. The CDR3 region has the DNA TGTGCCAGCAGCTTAATAGCGGGAGGGCCCGGGGAGCTGTTTTTT. Translating it yields CASSLIAGGPGELFF.

This clonotype showed up many times. The chain carries TRBV11-1 and TRBJ2-7; D gene ambiguous. CDR3 length: 15 residues. With 3 bases removed from V and 0 bases from J, the gap between germline ends came to 12 bases. CDR1 is SGHAT, CDR2 FQDESV, per germline (reference sequence). CDR3 coding DNA: TGTGCCAGCAGCTTCACGTGGGAAAGCTCCTACGAGCAGTACTTC. The encoded protein is CASSFTWESSYEQYF.

A note on this clonotype: A much more abundant neighbour one base away suggests this may be a read error. This chain joins TRBV6-1 and TRBJ1-2; D remains unclear. CDR3 length: 13 amino acids. Germline V CDR1 and CDR2: MNHNS, SASEGT. CDR3 protein: CASRFNLQSGYAF. In nucleotides, the CDR3 is TGTGCCAGCAGGTTCAATTTACAGTCTGGCTACGCCTTC.

The chain couples TRBV6-2 or TRBV6-3 to TRBJ2-7; weak D call: TRBD2 (5 bases). Between the trimmed V and J ends, which lost 3 bases and 6 bases, there was a span of 15 bases. The CDR3 contains 14 residues. CDR1 MNHEY and CDR2 SVGEGT come from the germline V gene. CDR3 protein: CASSYVGEPCEQYF. In DNA, the CDR3 is TGTGCCAGCAGTTATGTCGGGGAACCCTGCGAGCAGTACTTC.

There are a few counts of this clonotype. The chain uses TRBV2 and TRBJ2-6; TRBD1 is a possible D gene (5 bases). Trimming stripped 7 bases from V and 0 bases from J, with 13 bases between. Germline V gives CDR1 SNHLY, CDR2 FYNNEI. CDR3 length: 16 amino acids. The DNA of the CDR3 is TGTGCCAGCATCCCAGGGCGCTCCTCTGGGGCCAACGTCCTGACTTTC. It translates to CASIPGRSSGANVLTF.

This clonotype was seen just once. V is TRBV3-1 and J is TRBJ2-5; tentatively, D is TRBD1 or TRBD2 (6 bases each). The V end was cut by 1 base, the J end by 3 bases, with 15 bases between. Germline assignment: CDR1 LGHDT and CDR2 YNNKEL (reference sequence). CDR3 length: 16 amino acids. In nucleotides, the CDR3 is TGTGCCAGCAGCCAAGGGGCTAGGCGGGACAAAGAGACCCAGTACTTC. Translation: CASSQGARRDKETQYF.

There are a few counts of this clonotype. The chain couples TRBV3-1 to TRBJ2-7; 10 nucleotides match TRBD2. The junction had 7 bases not matched to a gene; V was cut back by 6 bases and J by 5 bases. Per the germline V gene, CDR1 is LGHDT and CDR2 is YNNKEL (reference sequence). CDR3 size: 14 residues. The CDR3 DNA is TGTGCCAGCAGACCCCGAGCGGGAGGGCACGAGCAGTACTTC. Amino acid sequence: CASRPRAGGHEQYF.